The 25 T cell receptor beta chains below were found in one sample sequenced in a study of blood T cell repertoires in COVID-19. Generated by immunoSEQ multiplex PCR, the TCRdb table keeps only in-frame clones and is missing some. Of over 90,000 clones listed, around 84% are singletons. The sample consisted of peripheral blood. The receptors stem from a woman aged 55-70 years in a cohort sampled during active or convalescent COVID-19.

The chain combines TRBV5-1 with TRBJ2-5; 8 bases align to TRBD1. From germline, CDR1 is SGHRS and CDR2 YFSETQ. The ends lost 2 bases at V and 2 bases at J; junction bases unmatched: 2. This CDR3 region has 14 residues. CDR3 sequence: CASSFRTGQETQYF. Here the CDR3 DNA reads TGCGCCAGCAGCTTTAGGACAGGGCAAGAGACCCAGTACTTC.

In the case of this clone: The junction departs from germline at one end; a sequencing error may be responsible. The CDR3 DNA sequence: TGTGCCAGCAGTTTGGACAGGGGCACTGAAGCTTTCTTT. Protein: CASSLDRGTEAFF. This chain joins TRBV5-6 and TRBJ1-1; 9 bases are shared with TRBD1. In germline, CDR1 is SGHDT, CDR2 YYEEEE. This CDR3 is built from 13 residues. Full variable domain (remainder filled in from reference TRBV5-6 and TRBJ1-1): DAGVTQSPTHLIKTRGQQVTLRCSPKSGHDTVSWYQQALGQGPQFIFQYYEEEERQRGNFPDRFSGHQFPNYSSELNVNALLLGDSALYLCASSLDRGTEAFFGQGTRLTVV.

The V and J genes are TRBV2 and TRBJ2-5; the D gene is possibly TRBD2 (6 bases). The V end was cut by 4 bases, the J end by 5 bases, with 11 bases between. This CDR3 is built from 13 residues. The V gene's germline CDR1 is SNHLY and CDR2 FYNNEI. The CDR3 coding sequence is TGTGCCAGCAGTGGGGCAGGGAGGGAGACCCAGTACTTC. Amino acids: CASSGAGRETQYF. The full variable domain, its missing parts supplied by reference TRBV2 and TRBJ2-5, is EPEVTQTPSHQVTQMGQEVILRCVPISNHLYFYWYRQILGQKVEFLVSFYNNEISEKSEIFDDQFSVERPDGSNFTLKIRSTKLEDSAMYFCASSGAGRETQYFGPGTRLLVL.

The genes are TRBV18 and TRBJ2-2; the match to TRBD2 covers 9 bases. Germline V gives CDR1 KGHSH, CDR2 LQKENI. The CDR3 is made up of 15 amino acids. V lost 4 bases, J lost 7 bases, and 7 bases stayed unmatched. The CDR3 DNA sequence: TGTGCCAGCTCACTACCGAATAGCGGGAGCGGGGAGCTGTTTTTT. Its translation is CASSLPNSGSGELFF.

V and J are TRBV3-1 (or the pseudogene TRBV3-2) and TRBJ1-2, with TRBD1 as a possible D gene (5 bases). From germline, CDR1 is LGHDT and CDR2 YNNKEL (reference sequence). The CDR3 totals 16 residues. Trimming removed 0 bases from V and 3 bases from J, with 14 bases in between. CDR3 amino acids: CASSQEPNRGDYGYTF. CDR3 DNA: TGTGCCAGCAGCCAAGAGCCGAATAGGGGTGACTATGGCTACACCTTC.

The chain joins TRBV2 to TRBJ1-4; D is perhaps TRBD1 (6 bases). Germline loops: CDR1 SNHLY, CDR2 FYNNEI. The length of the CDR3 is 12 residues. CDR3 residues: CASGGAGEKLFF. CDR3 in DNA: TGTGCAAGCGGGGGGGCTGGGGAAAAACTGTTTTTT. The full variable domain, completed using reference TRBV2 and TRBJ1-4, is EPEVTQTPSHQVTQMGQEVILRCVPISNHLYFYWYRQILGQKVEFLVSFYNNEISEKSEIFDDQFSVERPDGSNFTLKIRSTKLEDSAMYFCASGGAGEKLFFGSGTQLSVL.

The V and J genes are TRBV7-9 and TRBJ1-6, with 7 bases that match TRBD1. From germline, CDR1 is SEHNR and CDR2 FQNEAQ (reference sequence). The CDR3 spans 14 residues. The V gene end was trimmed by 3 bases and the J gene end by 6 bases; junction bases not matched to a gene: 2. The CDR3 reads CASSFGQVNSPLHF. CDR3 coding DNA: TGTGCCAGCAGCTTTGGACAGGTTAATTCACCCCTCCACTTT.

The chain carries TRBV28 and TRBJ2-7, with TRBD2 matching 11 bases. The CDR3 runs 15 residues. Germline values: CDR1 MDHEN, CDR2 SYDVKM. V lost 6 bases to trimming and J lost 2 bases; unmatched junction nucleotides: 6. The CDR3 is CASRQATSGAYEQYF. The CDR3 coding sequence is TGTGCCAGCAGACAAGCGACTAGCGGGGCCTACGAGCAGTACTTC.

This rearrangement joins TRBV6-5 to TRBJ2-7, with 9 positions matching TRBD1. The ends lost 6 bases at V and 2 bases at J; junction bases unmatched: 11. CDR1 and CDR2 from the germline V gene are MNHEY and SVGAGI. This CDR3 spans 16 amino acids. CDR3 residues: CASRYSTGTGPYEQYF. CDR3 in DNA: TGTGCCAGCAGGTACAGCACCGGGACAGGGCCCTACGAGCAGTACTTC.

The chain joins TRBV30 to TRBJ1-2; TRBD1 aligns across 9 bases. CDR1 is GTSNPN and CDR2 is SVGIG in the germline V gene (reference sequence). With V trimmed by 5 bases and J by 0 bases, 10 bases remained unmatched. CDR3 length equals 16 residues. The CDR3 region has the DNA TGTGCCTGGCACCGGGACAGGGTGATATCTAACTATGGCTACACCTTC. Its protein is CAWHRDRVISNYGYTF.

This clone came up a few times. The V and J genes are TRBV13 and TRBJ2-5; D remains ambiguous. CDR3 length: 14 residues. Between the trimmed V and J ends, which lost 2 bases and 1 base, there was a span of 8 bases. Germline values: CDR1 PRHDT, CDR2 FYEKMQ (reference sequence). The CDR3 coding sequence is TGTGCCAGCAGCTTATCCCCTGTCCAAGAGACCCAGTACTTC. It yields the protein CASSLSPVQETQYF.

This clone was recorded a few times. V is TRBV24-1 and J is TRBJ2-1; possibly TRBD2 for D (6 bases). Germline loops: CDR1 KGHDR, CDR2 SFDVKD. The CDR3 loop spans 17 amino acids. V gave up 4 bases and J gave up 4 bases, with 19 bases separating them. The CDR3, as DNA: TGTGCCACCAGTGACTGGGAGGATCCGGAGGGGTACAATGAGCAGTTCTTC. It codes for CATSDWEDPEGYNEQFF.

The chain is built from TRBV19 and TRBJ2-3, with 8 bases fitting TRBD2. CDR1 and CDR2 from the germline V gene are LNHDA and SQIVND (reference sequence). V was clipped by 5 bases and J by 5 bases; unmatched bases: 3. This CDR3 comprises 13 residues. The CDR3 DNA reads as TGTGCCAGTAGTTCGGCGGGGGGAGATACGCAGTATTTT. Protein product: CASSSAGGDTQYF.

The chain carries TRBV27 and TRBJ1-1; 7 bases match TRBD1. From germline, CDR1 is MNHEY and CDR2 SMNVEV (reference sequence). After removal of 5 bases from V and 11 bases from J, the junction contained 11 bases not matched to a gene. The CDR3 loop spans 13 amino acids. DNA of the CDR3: TGTGCCAGCAGTCCTCGACAGGGCATAAGGGCTTTCTTT. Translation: CASSPRQGIRAFF.

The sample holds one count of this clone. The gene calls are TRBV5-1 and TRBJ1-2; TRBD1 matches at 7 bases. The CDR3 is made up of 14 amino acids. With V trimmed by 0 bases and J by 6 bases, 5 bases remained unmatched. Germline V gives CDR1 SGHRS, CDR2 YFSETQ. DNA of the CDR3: TGCGCCAGCAGCTTGGCAAGACAGGGTGATGGCTACACCTTC. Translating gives CASSLARQGDGYTF.

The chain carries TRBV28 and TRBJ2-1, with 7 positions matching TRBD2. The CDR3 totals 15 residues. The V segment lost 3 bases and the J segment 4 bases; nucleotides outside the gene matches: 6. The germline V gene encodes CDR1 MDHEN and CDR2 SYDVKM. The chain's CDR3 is CASSFVLATYNEQFF. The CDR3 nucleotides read TGTGCCAGCAGTTTTGTACTAGCGACTTACAATGAGCAGTTCTTC.

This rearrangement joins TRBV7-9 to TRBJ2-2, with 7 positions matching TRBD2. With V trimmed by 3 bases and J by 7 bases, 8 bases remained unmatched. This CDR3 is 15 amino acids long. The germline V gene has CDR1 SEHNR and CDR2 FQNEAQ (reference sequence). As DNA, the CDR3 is TGTGCCAGCAGCTTGAGCGGGGCGACGGGCGGGGAGCTGTTTTTT. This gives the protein CASSLSGATGGELFF.

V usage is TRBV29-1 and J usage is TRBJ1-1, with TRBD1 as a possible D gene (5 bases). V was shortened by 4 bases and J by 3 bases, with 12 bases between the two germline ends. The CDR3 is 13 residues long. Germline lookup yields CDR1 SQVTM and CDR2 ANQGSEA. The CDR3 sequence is CSVVGAGHTEAFF. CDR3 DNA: TGCAGCGTTGTAGGTGCAGGGCACACTGAAGCTTTCTTT.

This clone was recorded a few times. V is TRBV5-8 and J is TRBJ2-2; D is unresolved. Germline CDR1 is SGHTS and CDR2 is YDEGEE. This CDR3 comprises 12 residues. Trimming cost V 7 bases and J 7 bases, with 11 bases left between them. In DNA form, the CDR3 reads TGTGCCAGCGGCAAAAGAGGCGGGGAGCTGTTTTTT. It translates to CASGKRGGELFF.

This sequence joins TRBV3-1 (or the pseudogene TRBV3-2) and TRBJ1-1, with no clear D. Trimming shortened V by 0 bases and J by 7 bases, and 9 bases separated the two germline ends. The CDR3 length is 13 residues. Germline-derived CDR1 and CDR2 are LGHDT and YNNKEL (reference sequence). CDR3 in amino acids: CASSQDFRDEAFF. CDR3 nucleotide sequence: TGTGCCAGCAGCCAAGATTTCCGGGATGAAGCTTTCTTT.

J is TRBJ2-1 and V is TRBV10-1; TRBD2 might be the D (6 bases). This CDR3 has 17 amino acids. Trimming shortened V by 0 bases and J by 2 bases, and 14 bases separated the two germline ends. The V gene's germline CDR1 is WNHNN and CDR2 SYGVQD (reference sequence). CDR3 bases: TGCGCCAGCAGTGAGTCGATAGCGGTTGGGGCCTACAATGAGCAGTTCTTC. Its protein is CASSESIAVGAYNEQFF.

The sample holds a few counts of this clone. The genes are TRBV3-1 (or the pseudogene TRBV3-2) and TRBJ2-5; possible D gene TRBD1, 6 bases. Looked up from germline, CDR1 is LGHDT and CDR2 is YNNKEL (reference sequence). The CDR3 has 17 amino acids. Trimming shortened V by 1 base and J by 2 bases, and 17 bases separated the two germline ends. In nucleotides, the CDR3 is TGTGCCAGCAGCCAAGTAAATGGAAGGGGGTCACAAGAGACCCAGTACTTC. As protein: CASSQVNGRGSQETQYF.

Written as DNA, the CDR3 is TGTGCCAGCAGAAGTAGCGGGAGCTCCTACAATGAGCAGTTCTTC. Translating it yields CASRSSGSSYNEQFF. The genes are TRBV6-5 and TRBJ2-1; 9 positions match TRBD2. With V trimmed by 6 bases and J by 0 bases, 3 bases remained unmatched. CDR1 MNHEY and CDR2 SVGAGI come from the germline V gene. CDR3 size: 15 residues.

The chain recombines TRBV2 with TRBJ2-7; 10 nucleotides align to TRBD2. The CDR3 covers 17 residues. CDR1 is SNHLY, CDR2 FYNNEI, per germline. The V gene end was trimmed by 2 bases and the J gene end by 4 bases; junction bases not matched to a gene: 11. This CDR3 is CASSERGPSSGRYEQYF. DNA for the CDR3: TGTGCCAGCAGTGAACGGGGTCCGTCTAGCGGGAGATACGAGCAGTACTTC.

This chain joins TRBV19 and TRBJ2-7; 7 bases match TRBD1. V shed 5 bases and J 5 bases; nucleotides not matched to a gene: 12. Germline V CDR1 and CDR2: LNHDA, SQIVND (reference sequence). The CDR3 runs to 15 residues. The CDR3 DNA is TGTGCCAGTAGTTCCCCCGGGACAGTTCAGCACGAGCAGTACTTC. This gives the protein CASSSPGTVQHEQYF.